This T cell receptor beta chain was recovered during a study of T cells in Graves' hyperthyroidism and ophthalmopathy. RNA transcripts gave rise to amplified TCR beta CDR3 regions. Researchers ran a first-round RT-PCR on the TCR CDR3 using the HTBI primer set. TCRdb processed the multiplex PCR reads anew with MiXCR; each CDR3 protein has one entry. The sample shows some 700,000 distinct CDR3 sequences, approximately 15% of them seen only once. Per the germline V gene, CDR1 is DFQATT and CDR2 is SNEGSKA (reference sequence). The V gene lost 0 bases and the J gene lost 6 bases, with 14 bases spanning the gap. The CDR3 loop spans 14 amino acids.

This clonotype was sampled from a man aged 50 or older with Graves' hyperthyroidism. Sample: blood. The chain couples TRBV20-1 to TRBJ1-1; D might be TRBD1 (6 bases). CDR3 nucleotide sequence: TGCAGTGCTAGAGAACCGGGACACCGTGCTGAAGCTTTCTTT. Translated, it gives CSAREPGHRAEAFF.